The 18 T cell receptor beta chains below were found in one sample sequenced in a study of control samples from healthy donors and cancer patients. Libraries were prepared by immunoSEQ multiplex PCR; TCRdb keeps only in-frame clonotypes and omits some of them. Among 93,000 or so clones listed, roughly 90% were seen once. The sample was PBMCs. These receptors were obtained from a man aged 55 to 70 with lung cancer.

V and J are TRBV7-2 and TRBJ1-1; a weak D match, TRBD1 (5 bases). CDR1 is SGHTA, CDR2 FQGNSA, per germline. V was clipped by 5 bases and J by 0 bases, with 13 bases between them. The CDR3 spans 15 residues. CDR3: CASSRDFNMNTEAFF. The CDR3 DNA sequence: TGTGCCAGCAGCCGGGACTTTAACATGAACACTGAAGCTTTCTTT.

The chain recombines TRBV10-3 with TRBJ1-3; tentatively, D is TRBD1 (5 bases). Germline loops: CDR1 ENHRY, CDR2 SYGVKD. The CDR3 sequence is 15 residues long. Trimming stripped 2 bases from V and 2 bases from J, with 10 bases between. As DNA, the CDR3 is TGTGCCATCAGTGAGGGGCAGGGTGCTGGAAACACCATATATTTT. Protein: CAISEGQGAGNTIYF.

CDR3 loop: CASSPPSKPNTEAFF. CDR3 DNA: TGTGCCAGCTCTCCTCCAAGTAAACCGAACACTGAAGCTTTCTTT. The rearrangement links TRBV18 to TRBJ1-1, with D unclear. This CDR3 has 15 residues. Germline V gene data show CDR1 as KGHSH and CDR2 as LQKENI. V was cut by 6 bases and J by 1 base, with 15 bases left in between.

The CDR3 sequence: CAWSVGTDTGELFF. DNA of the CDR3: TGTGCCTGGAGTGTAGGGACAGACACCGGGGAGCTGTTTTTT. The chain links TRBV30 to TRBJ2-2, with 7 bases that match TRBD1. Germline CDR1 GTSNPN, CDR2 SVGIG (reference sequence). There are 14 residues in the CDR3. With 0 bases clipped from V and 3 bases from J, the junction kept 1 base outside the gene matches.

V gene TRBV6-1 combines with J gene TRBJ1-2, with 9 bases matching TRBD1. V shed 4 bases, J shed 8 bases, and the junction held 14 bases outside the gene matches. Looked up from germline, CDR1 is MNHNS and CDR2 is SASEGT. CDR3 size: 16 residues. In DNA form, the CDR3 reads TGTGCCAGCAGTGTCAAGCCCGGGACAGGGTCCCGCGGCTACACCTTC. It encodes CASSVKPGTGSRGYTF.

The chain links TRBV5-1 to TRBJ2-3; 7 bases are a match to TRBD1. The germline V gene encodes CDR1 SGHRS and CDR2 YFSETQ. Trimming removed 2 bases from V and 5 bases from J; junction bases left unmatched: 8. The CDR3 extends over 15 amino acids. CDR3 coding DNA: TGCGCCAGCAGCTTCTCCGGACAGGCTAGAGATACGCAGTATTTT. It translates to CASSFSGQARDTQYF.

The chain employs TRBV6-1 and TRBJ1-2, with D hard to call. The CDR3 is 13 amino acids. Trimming took off 2 bases at V and 2 bases at J, with 6 bases between the two ends. CDR1 is MNHNS and CDR2 is SASEGT in the germline V gene. CDR3: CASSETANYGYTF. The CDR3, as DNA: TGTGCCAGCAGTGAAACGGCAAACTATGGCTACACCTTC.

The chain employs TRBV9 and TRBJ2-1; 14 positions match TRBD2. The CDR3 covers 15 residues. V shed 2 bases, J shed 8 bases, and the junction held 3 bases outside the gene matches. In germline, CDR1 is SGDLS, CDR2 YYNGEE. CDR3 sequence (DNA): TGTGCCAGCAGCGTGACTAGCGGGGGGGCGGATGAGCAGTTCTTC. It is translated as CASSVTSGGADEQFF. Drawing the rest from reference TRBV9 and TRBJ2-1, the complete variable domain is DSGVTQTPKHLITATGQRVTLRCSPRSGDLSVYWYQQSLDQGLQFLIQYYNGEERAKGNILERFSAQQFPDLHSELNLSSLELGDSALYFCASSVTSGGADEQFFGPGTRLTVL.

The CDR3 DNA reads TGTGCCAGCTCACCCCGAAGGGGCGCATACAATGAGCAGTTCTTC. It is translated as CASSPRRGAYNEQFF. This chain connects TRBV18 to TRBJ2-1; TRBD1 is a possible D gene (5 bases). The CDR3 is made up of 15 amino acids. Germline V lookup: CDR1 KGHSH, CDR2 LQKENI. Trimming removed 3 bases at V and 4 bases at J, with 13 bases between.

This rearrangement joins TRBV18 to TRBJ1-5, with 9 bases matching TRBD1. The germline V gene encodes CDR1 KGHSH and CDR2 LQKENI. The CDR3 sequence is 14 residues long. Losses at the gene ends were 2 bases for V and 4 bases for J; bases not matched to a gene: 0. CDR3: CASSPGTGNQPQHF. CDR3 coding DNA: TGTGCCAGCTCACCAGGGACAGGGAATCAGCCCCAGCATTTT.

The chain combines TRBV24-1 with TRBJ1-3; no clear D gene. The CDR3 runs to 12 residues. Between the trimmed V and J ends, which lost 7 bases and 4 bases, there was a span of 7 bases. Germline CDR1 and CDR2: KGHDR and SFDVKD. DNA for the CDR3: TGTGCCACCAGAGGAGAAGGAAACACCATATATTTT. Protein: CATRGEGNTIYF.

This chain joins TRBV2 and TRBJ1-6; D gene uncertain. The V gene's germline CDR1 is SNHLY and CDR2 FYNNEI. V shed 3 bases and J shed 8 bases, with 5 bases lying between them. The CDR3 totals 12 residues. The CDR3 DNA is TGTGCCAGCAGTGACCAGGATTCACCCCTCCACTTT. This encodes CASSDQDSPLHF. The variable domain in full, with the rest retrieved from reference TRBV2 and TRBJ1-6, is EPEVTQTPSHQVTQMGQEVILRCVPISNHLYFYWYRQILGQKVEFLVSFYNNEISEKSEIFDDQFSVERPDGSNFTLKIRSTKLEDSAMYFCASSDQDSPLHFGNGTRLTVT.

V gene TRBV30 combines with J gene TRBJ1-2; TRBD1 agrees at 9 bases. This CDR3 comprises 16 residues. The trim removed 2 bases at V and 0 bases at J, leaving 7 bases unmatched. The germline gives CDR1 GTSNPN, CDR2 SVGIG (reference sequence). Written as DNA, the CDR3 is TGTGCCTGGAGTTTCGGGACAGGGAGTCCTAACTATGGCTACACCTTC. It yields the protein CAWSFGTGSPNYGYTF.

The rearrangement joins TRBV2 to TRBJ1-2; perhaps TRBD1 as D (6 bases). The CDR3 extends over 15 amino acids. The germline CDR1 and CDR2 sequences are SNHLY and FYNNEI. The V end was cut by 10 bases, the J end by 0 bases, with 18 bases between. CDR3 region: CATHRVENPNYGYTF. The DNA of the CDR3 is TGTGCCACCCACAGGGTGGAGAACCCTAACTATGGCTACACCTTC.

V usage is TRBV11-3 and J usage is TRBJ1-1, with D possibly matching TRBD1 (5 bases). CDR3 length: 15 residues. In germline, CDR1 is SGHNT, CDR2 YENEEA. Trimming stripped 1 base from V and 1 base from J, with 10 bases between. Here the CDR3 reads CASSLVSGQNTEAFF. Here the CDR3 DNA reads TGTGCCAGCAGCTTAGTGTCAGGACAGAACACTGAAGCTTTCTTT.

The chain couples TRBV20-1 to TRBJ1-2, with 8 nucleotides matching TRBD1. CDR1 DFQATT and CDR2 SNEGSKA come from the germline V gene (reference sequence). There are 15 residues in the CDR3. Trimming took 3 bases from V and 6 from J; bases not matched to a gene: 12. The CDR3 region is CSASSGQGSTHGYTF. CDR3 DNA sequence: TGCAGTGCTAGTTCCGGACAGGGCTCCACTCATGGCTACACCTTC.

The genes are TRBV3-1 (or the pseudogene TRBV3-2) and TRBJ1-4; D may be TRBD1 (5 bases). V was cut by 0 bases and J by 8 bases, with 19 bases left in between. The CDR3 loop spans 17 amino acids. Germline V lookup: CDR1 LGHDT, CDR2 YNNKEL (reference sequence). The CDR3 nucleotides read TGTGCCAGCAGCCAAGATCGGTCGACAGACTGGGGGGAAAAACTGTTTTTT. Its protein product is CASSQDRSTDWGEKLFF.

Only a few counts were recorded for this clone. V and J are TRBV30 and TRBJ1-6; D might be TRBD1 (5 bases). V lost 2 bases to trimming and J lost 1 base, with 9 bases between them. The germline V gene encodes CDR1 GTSNPN and CDR2 SVGIG (reference sequence). CDR3 length: 15 amino acids. The CDR3 nucleotides are TGTGCCTGGAGTTGGACACTTTCCTATAATTCACCCCTCCACTTT. As protein: CAWSWTLSYNSPLHF. Complete variable domain (other parts from reference TRBV30 and TRBJ1-6): SQTIHQWPATLVQPVGSPLSLECTVEGTSNPNLYWYRQAAGRGLQLLFYSVGIGQISSEVPQNLSASRPQDRQFILSSKKLLLSDSGFYLCAWSWTLSYNSPLHFGNGTRLTVT.